Shown below are 4 T cell receptor beta chains from a single sample sequenced in a study of HIV-infected patients and healthy controls. Reverse transcription used around 500 ng RNA and constant-region primers for alpha and beta. Each of the alpha and beta chains got its own library through chain-specific third strand synthesis with indices. TCRdb passed the 5' RACE reads through MiXCR, listing each CDR3 protein once. The sample consists of 17,000 or so distinct CDR3 sequences, 4.5% to 5.5% of them appearing once. All unsorted peripheral T cells were captured because whole blood was used without fractionation. Input material: blood. The receptors here all came from an adult in good health.

This clonotype was detected many times. CDR3 coding DNA: TGTGCCAGCAGTTATTCAGGGGCGGGCTATGGCTACACCTTC. This gives the protein CASSYSGAGYGYTF. The chain uses TRBV7-2 and TRBJ1-2, with D possibly TRBD1 on 6 matching bases. The CDR3 length is 14 residues. Trimming shortened V by 6 bases and J by 4 bases, and 15 bases separated the two germline ends. Germline CDR1 is SGHTA and CDR2 is FQGNSA.

The table lists this clonotype with many counts. The chain combines TRBV6-2 or TRBV6-3 with TRBJ2-7; D might be TRBD1 (6 bases). The CDR3 loop spans 14 amino acids. The V end was cut by 2 bases, the J end by 0 bases, with 8 bases between. Per the germline V gene, CDR1 is MNHEY and CDR2 is SVGEGT. CDR3 loop: CASSYPGASYEQYF. The CDR3 region has the DNA TGTGCCAGCAGTTACCCAGGGGCCTCCTACGAGCAGTACTTC.

The table lists this clonotype with many counts. CDR3 bases: TGTGCCAGCAGCTTAGATAGCGGGGGAACAGATACGCAGTATTTT. It translates to CASSLDSGGTDTQYF. This chain connects TRBV7-2 to TRBJ2-3, with 9 bases that match TRBD2. The CDR3 consists of 15 residues. In germline, CDR1 is SGHTA, CDR2 FQGNSA. With V trimmed by 1 base and J by 3 bases, 2 bases remained unmatched. Full variable domain (remainder filled in from reference TRBV7-2 and TRBJ2-3): GAGVSQSPSNKVTEKGKDVELRCDPISGHTALYWYRQSLGQGLEFLIYFQGNSAPDKSGLPSDRFSAERTGGSVSTLTIQRTQQEDSAVYLCASSLDSGGTDTQYFGPGTRLTVL.

This sequence joins TRBV11-2 and TRBJ1-1; no clear D gene. In germline, CDR1 is SGHAT, CDR2 FQNNGV. The CDR3 runs to 12 residues. V was cut by 8 bases and J by 4 bases, with 11 bases left in between. In DNA form, the CDR3 reads TGTGCCAGCGAAGTTGGGCCCACTGAAGCTTTCTTT. This codes for CASEVGPTEAFF.